This T cell receptor beta chain was retrieved from a study of spatial heterogeneity in lung cancer. Germline V gene data show CDR1 as SQVTM and CDR2 as ANQGSEA. V trimming: 7 bases; J trimming: 3 bases; junction bases outside the gene matches: 5. CDR3 length: 12 residues. A word on this clonotype: Its cognate antigen is unknown. Because this beta chain is a stray read in a library intended to capture alpha chains, its abundance should not be given much weight.

TCRdb processed the 5' RACE reads anew with MiXCR; each CDR3 protein has one entry. The sample has over 950 distinct CDR3 sequences; approximately 35% are singletons. Sample time point: sample taken at primary tumor resection. Whole RNA from tumor, nontumor lung or frozen PBMC was sequenced unsorted. Notes on the study in general: Expanded intratumoral alpha and beta TCR counts tracked tumor mutation counts.

The gene calls are TRBV29-1 and TRBJ2-7; 8 bases line up with TRBD1. The TCR comes from a male donor with early-stage non-small cell lung cancer. Sequencing was performed on lung tumor tissue, taken at surgery. The CDR3 region is CSALDRGYEQYF. The CDR3 coding sequence is TGCAGCGCCTTAGACAGGGGCTACGAGCAGTACTTC.